Below are 12 T cell receptor beta chains sequenced from a single sample in a study of post-analysis software for immune sequencing data. Study observations and caveats: Five TRBV segments occurring more often in patients than controls included TRBV5-6, TRBV5-1 and TRBV20-1.

Tagging with unique molecular identifiers was a feature of the TCR beta cDNA libraries. TCRdb processed the PCR reads anew with MiXCR; each CDR3 protein has one entry. The data show more than 450,000 distinct CDR3 sequences, 34% seen once. Their antigens remain unidentified. The sequenced sample consisted of blood. All receptors derive from a girl aged 2-17 years with multiple sclerosis.

This chain uses TRBV7-2 with TRBJ2-1; 11 bases map to TRBD2. The germline CDR1 and CDR2 sequences are SGHTA and FQGNSA. Trimming cost V 5 bases and J 9 bases; bases outside gene matches: 9. This CDR3 comprises 15 residues. The CDR3 sequence: CASSPRGSGGGEQFF. CDR3 nucleotides: TGTGCCAGCAGCCCCCGGGGTAGCGGGGGGGGTGAGCAGTTCTTC.

Only a few counts were recorded for this clonotype. The gene calls are TRBV12-3 or TRBV12-4 and TRBJ1-5; D unresolved. Trimming took off 2 bases at V and 5 bases at J, with 1 base between the two ends. The CDR3 contains 11 residues. The CDR3 here is CASSLYQPQHF. The CDR3 coding sequence is TGTGCCAGCAGTTTATATCAGCCCCAGCATTTT.

This clonotype was observed a few times. This chain links TRBV6-6 with TRBJ2-2, with D possibly being TRBD1 (5 bases). CDR1 is MNHNY, CDR2 SVGAGI, per germline (reference sequence). The CDR3 sequence is 12 residues long. Trimming took off 5 bases at V and 7 bases at J, with 8 bases between the two ends. The CDR3 region has the DNA TGTGCCAGCAGTGGGGCTGGCGGGGAGCTGTTTTTT. This sequence encodes CASSGAGGELFF.

The chain is built from TRBV10-3 and TRBJ2-7, with 9 bases fitting TRBD2. With V trimmed by 11 bases and J by 0 bases, 11 bases remained unmatched. Germline V gene data show CDR1 as ENHRY and CDR2 as SYGVKD. This CDR3 spans 15 amino acids. In DNA, the CDR3 is TGTGCCGGCCGGAATTCGACTAGCGGCTCCTACGAGCAGTACTTC. Translation: CAGRNSTSGSYEQYF.

This clonotype has just a few counts. The J gene is TRBJ2-1, the V gene TRBV4-1; D might be TRBD1 (7 bases). Germline CDR1 MGHRA, CDR2 YSYEKL. This CDR3 is built from 16 residues. V lost 5 bases, J lost 0 bases, and 14 bases lay in between. CDR3 in DNA: TGCGCCAGCAGCGGGCAGGGGGGACTCTCCTACAATGAGCAGTTCTTC. It encodes CASSGQGGLSYNEQFF.

This clonotype was detected only once. V and J are TRBV5-6 and TRBJ2-7, with D possibly matching TRBD2 (5 bases). CDR3 size: 16 residues. Trimming took 1 base from V and 5 from J, leaving 19 bases between them. The germline V gene has CDR1 SGHDT and CDR2 YYEEEE. CDR3 nucleotide sequence: TGTGCCAGCAGCTTGTTCCTCGGAGGTGTTCGGAACGAGCAGTACTTC. Protein: CASSLFLGGVRNEQYF.

This clonotype was seen a handful of times. The V gene is TRBV10-3, the J gene TRBJ2-1; 12 positions agree with TRBD1. Per germline, CDR1 ENHRY and CDR2 SYGVKD. The CDR3 has 16 amino acids. J was trimmed by 7 bases and V by 6 bases; bases with no gene match: 10. CDR3 in amino acids: CAIRRDRGLSPNEQFF. In nucleotides, the CDR3 is TGTGCCATCAGACGGGACAGGGGGCTCTCTCCGAATGAGCAGTTCTTC.

This chain joins TRBV5-1 and TRBJ2-2; D is undetermined. V was shortened by 0 bases and J by 4 bases, with 10 bases between the two germline ends. The germline V gene encodes CDR1 SGHRS and CDR2 YFSETQ. The CDR3 runs 15 residues. The CDR3 is CASSLGGPPTGELFF. The CDR3 DNA sequence: TGCGCCAGCAGCTTGGGGGGTCCTCCCACCGGGGAGCTGTTTTTT.

V gene TRBV5-1 combines with J gene TRBJ2-1; D is ambiguous. The CDR3 totals 15 residues. Germline V gene sequence: CDR1 SGHRS, CDR2 YFSETQ. Trimming removed 7 bases at V and 0 bases at J, with 14 bases between. This chain's CDR3 is CASGEGVGSYNEQFF. CDR3 coding DNA: TGCGCCAGCGGCGAAGGCGTGGGCTCCTACAATGAGCAGTTCTTC.

The rearrangement links TRBV9 to TRBJ1-1; no reliable D call. Germline V CDR1 and CDR2: SGDLS, YYNGEE. Trimming stripped 0 bases from V and 1 base from J, with 7 bases between. The CDR3 length is 14 residues. The CDR3 is CASSVDGWNTEAFF. CDR3 in DNA: TGTGCCAGCAGCGTAGACGGATGGAACACTGAAGCTTTCTTT.

The gene calls are TRBV3-1 and TRBJ2-7; D unresolved. The CDR3 totals 13 residues. Germline assignment: CDR1 LGHDT and CDR2 YNNKEL (reference sequence). Deletions cut 0 bases from V and 6 bases from J, with 9 bases between. The CDR3, as DNA: TGTGCCAGCAGCCAAGATACTGTAAGCGAGCAGTACTTC. Translation: CASSQDTVSEQYF.

In this sample, this clonotype turned up a few times. V usage is TRBV7-8 and J usage is TRBJ2-3, with a possible D match to TRBD2 (7 bases). V lost 5 bases to trimming and J lost 3 bases, with 18 bases between them. The length of the CDR3 is 16 residues. CDR1 SGHVS and CDR2 FQNEAQ come from the germline V gene. CDR3 coding DNA: TGTGCCAGCAGCCATGGGGGCCGGGGGGCGACAGATACGCAGTATTTT. Translating it yields CASSHGGRGATDTQYF. The full variable domain, in which reference TRBV7-8 and TRBJ2-3 provide the parts outside the CDR3, is GAGVSQSPRYKVAKRGQDVALRCDPISGHVSLFWYQQALGQGPEFLTYFQNEAQLDKSGLPSDRFFAERPEGSVSTLKIQRTQQEDSAVYLCASSHGGRGATDTQYFGPGTRLTVL.